This is a list of T cell receptor beta chains from one sample in a study of shared clonotypes between healthy human individuals. Libraries were prepared by immunoSEQ multiplex PCR; TCRdb keeps only in-frame clonotypes and omits some of them. Of approximately 500,000 clones listed, about 80% were seen once; the top ten hold around 12%. Sequencing input: PBMCs. These receptor sequences come from a middle-aged woman in good health. Some clones in this sample may be carry-over from other donors' samples. Both conserved end residues are part of each CDR3. D genes are given only for firm matches. The size of a clone is reported for some rows only, either as once, few or many, or as a class for expanded clones.

abundance: -
v_gene: TRBV5-4
j_gene: TRBJ2-1
d_gene: TRBD2
CDR3nt: TGTGCCAGCAGCTTGCTGGTTTCAGCGGGAGGGCCTGGCTGGTACAATGAGCAGTTCTTC
CDR3aa: CASSLLVSAGGPGWYNEQFF

abundance: -
v_gene: TRBV7-2
j_gene: TRBJ2-1
d_gene: TRBD2
CDR3nt: TGTGCCAGCAGCTTAGTCAGCGGGAGCCCAAATGAGCAGTTCTTC
CDR3aa: CASSLVSGSPNEQFF

abundance: -
v_gene: TRBV28
j_gene: TRBJ2-6
d_gene: TRBD1
CDR3nt: TGTGCCAGCAGACGTAGACAGGGGTTAACTGACGGGGCCAACGTCCTGACTTTC
CDR3aa: CASRRRQGLTDGANVLTF

abundance: -
v_gene: TRBV28
j_gene: TRBJ1-5
d_gene: TRBD1
CDR3nt: TGTGCCAGCAGTAGGACAGGGGGAGGCCAGCCCCAGCATTTT
CDR3aa: CASSRTGGGQPQHF

abundance: -
v_gene: TRBV7-8
j_gene: TRBJ2-3
d_gene: TRBD1
CDR3nt: TGTGCCAGCAGCCTCGGGACAGGGATGGATACGCAGTATTTT
CDR3aa: CASSLGTGMDTQYF

abundance: many
v_gene: TRBV25-1
j_gene: TRBJ1-1
d_gene: -
CDR3nt: TGTGCCAGCAGTGAATCAGGGATGAACACTGAAGCTTTCTTT
CDR3aa: CASSESGMNTEAFF

abundance: -
v_gene: TRBV5-1
j_gene: TRBJ1-1
d_gene: TRBD1
CDR3nt: TGCGCCAGCAGCTGGACAGGGGATAATCCTGAAGCTTTCTTT
CDR3aa: CASSWTGDNPEAFF

abundance: many
v_gene: TRBV7-7
j_gene: TRBJ2-2
d_gene: TRBD2
CDR3nt: TGTGCCAGCAGCCCGGGACTAGCGGGAGTGGGGGAGCTGTTTTTT
CDR3aa: CASSPGLAGVGELFF

abundance: many
v_gene: TRBV2
j_gene: TRBJ1-1
d_gene: -
CDR3nt: TGTGCCAGCAGTGAGCTTGGGACCTACTCTTTCTTT
CDR3aa: CASSELGTYSFF

abundance: -
v_gene: TRBV18
j_gene: TRBJ2-7
d_gene: -
CDR3nt: TGTGCCAGCTCGACCTCGGGGTTGGGGTCCTACGAGCAGTACTTC
CDR3aa: CASSTSGLGSYEQYF

abundance: -
v_gene: TRBV20-1
j_gene: TRBJ1-2
d_gene: -
CDR3nt: TGCAGTGCTAGAGCCTTCGGGGTTACCTTC
CDR3aa: CSARAFGVTF

abundance: -
v_gene: TRBV5-1
j_gene: TRBJ2-7
d_gene: -
CDR3nt: TGCGCCAGCACCGGGGGCAGGAGCTACGAGCAGTACTTC
CDR3aa: CASTGGRSYEQYF

abundance: -
v_gene: TRBV19
j_gene: TRBJ2-7
d_gene: -
CDR3nt: TGTGCCAGTAGCACGCCGGGTTCCGCCTACGAGCAGTACTTC
CDR3aa: CASSTPGSAYEQYF

abundance: -
v_gene: TRBV11-2
j_gene: TRBJ2-2
d_gene: -
CDR3nt: TGTGCCAGCAGCTACCGGGTGTCCGGGGAGCTGTTTTTT
CDR3aa: CASSYRVSGELFF

abundance: -
v_gene: TRBV11-3
j_gene: TRBJ2-7
d_gene: TRBD1
CDR3nt: TGTGCCAGCAGCGTTTCTCCGGGACAGGGGAGCGAGCAGTACTTC
CDR3aa: CASSVSPGQGSEQYF

abundance: -
v_gene: TRBV4-1
j_gene: TRBJ1-3
d_gene: -
CDR3nt: TGCGCCAGCAGCCAAGAGGGGAGGGGAACTGGAAACACCATATATTTT
CDR3aa: CASSQEGRGTGNTIYF

abundance: -
v_gene: TRBV28
j_gene: TRBJ2-5
d_gene: -
CDR3nt: TGTGCCAGCAGTGACCGAGGGAGCAGCGGCATAGAGACCCAGTACTTC
CDR3aa: CASSDRGSSGIETQYF

abundance: -
v_gene: TRBV7-8
j_gene: TRBJ2-3
d_gene: -
CDR3nt: TGTGCCAGCAGCTTACGACGGACCCCAGGCACGGAGTATTTT
CDR3aa: CASSLRRTPGTEYF

abundance: -
v_gene: TRBV27
j_gene: TRBJ2-1
d_gene: -
CDR3nt: TGTGCCAGCAGGGGGTCCCCATACAATGAGCAGTTCTTC
CDR3aa: CASRGSPYNEQFF

abundance: -
v_gene: TRBV9
j_gene: TRBJ1-2
d_gene: TRBD1
CDR3nt: TGTGCCAGCAGCGCCTCGACAGGGGAGTACTATGGCTACACCTTC
CDR3aa: CASSASTGEYYGYTF

abundance: once
v_gene: TRBV6-5
j_gene: TRBJ2-7
d_gene: -
CDR3nt: TGTGCCAGCAGTTATTACCTCGGCAGGGAGTACGAGCAGTACTTC
CDR3aa: CASSYYLGREYEQYF

abundance: -
v_gene: TRBV28
j_gene: TRBJ1-5
d_gene: TRBD1
CDR3nt: TGTGCCAGCACCACCACAGGGGGCGGGAATCAGCCCCAGCATTTT
CDR3aa: CASTTTGGGNQPQHF

abundance: -
v_gene: TRBV29-1
j_gene: TRBJ2-1
d_gene: TRBD2
CDR3nt: TGCAGCGTTGGTACTAGCGGGTGGGATGAGCAGTTCTTC
CDR3aa: CSVGTSGWDEQFF

abundance: -
v_gene: TRBV27
j_gene: TRBJ2-7
d_gene: TRBD1
CDR3nt: TGTGCCAGCAGCCGGACAGGTGCGTACGAGCAGTACTTC
CDR3aa: CASSRTGAYEQYF

abundance: -
v_gene: TRBV29-1
j_gene: TRBJ1-2
d_gene: -
CDR3nt: TGCAGCGTTGAACTCGGGGGACCTTATGGCTACACCTTC
CDR3aa: CSVELGGPYGYTF

abundance: -
v_gene: TRBV10-1
j_gene: TRBJ2-1
d_gene: -
CDR3nt: TGCGCCAGCTGCACTAGGAATGAGCAGTTCTTC
CDR3aa: CASCTRNEQFF

abundance: -
v_gene: TRBV7-8
j_gene: TRBJ1-5
d_gene: -
CDR3nt: TGTGCCAGCAGCCTAGGGGATAGCAATCAGCCCCAGCATTTT
CDR3aa: CASSLGDSNQPQHF

abundance: -
v_gene: TRBV29-1
j_gene: TRBJ1-2
d_gene: TRBD1
CDR3nt: TGCAGCGTTGGGTCACAGGGGGATGGCTATGGCTACACCTTC
CDR3aa: CSVGSQGDGYGYTF

abundance: -
v_gene: TRBV7-8
j_gene: TRBJ2-7
d_gene: TRBD1
CDR3nt: TGTGCCAGCAGCTTGGCCGGGACAGCTTTATCCTACGAGCAGTACTTC
CDR3aa: CASSLAGTALSYEQYF

abundance: few
v_gene: TRBV10-1
j_gene: TRBJ2-1
d_gene: -
CDR3nt: TGCGCCAGCAGTGCGAACTTACAGGTGCTTGAGCAGTTCTTC
CDR3aa: CASSANLQVLEQFF

abundance: once
v_gene: TRBV7-2
j_gene: TRBJ1-1
d_gene: -
CDR3nt: TGTGCCAGCAGCCCCGACACTGGGCCGCCCACTGAAGCTTTCTTT
CDR3aa: CASSPDTGPPTEAFF

abundance: -
v_gene: TRBV10-1
j_gene: TRBJ2-7
d_gene: -
CDR3nt: TGCGCCAGCAGTGTCCAGGTAGTCGGCGAGCAGTACTTC
CDR3aa: CASSVQVVGEQYF

abundance: few
v_gene: TRBV18
j_gene: TRBJ1-5
d_gene: -
CDR3nt: TGTGCCAGCTCACCACAGGGGGTGGGCAATCAGCCCCAGCATTTT
CDR3aa: CASSPQGVGNQPQHF

abundance: once
v_gene: TRBV18
j_gene: TRBJ2-7
d_gene: -
CDR3nt: TGTGCCAGCTCACCAGACCAAGTACTCGATAGATTTTACGAGCAGTACTTC
CDR3aa: CASSPDQVLDRFYEQYF

abundance: once
v_gene: TRBV11-2
j_gene: TRBJ2-7
d_gene: -
CDR3nt: TGTGCCAGCAGCTTAGGGGGAGCGTCCTACGAGCAGTACTTC
CDR3aa: CASSLGGASYEQYF

abundance: few
v_gene: TRBV29-1
j_gene: TRBJ1-1
d_gene: -
CDR3nt: TGCAGCGTTGAAGTGGTTTCTACTGAAGCTTTCTTT
CDR3aa: CSVEVVSTEAFF

abundance: -
v_gene: TRBV30
j_gene: TRBJ1-5
d_gene: -
CDR3nt: TGTGCCTGGAGTGAAATGACAGCGGGGACGCCCCAGCATTTT
CDR3aa: CAWSEMTAGTPQHF

abundance: -
v_gene: TRBV4-3
j_gene: TRBJ1-5
d_gene: -
CDR3nt: TGCGCCAGCAGCCAAGATCGCGGCAATCAGCCCCAGCATTTT
CDR3aa: CASSQDRGNQPQHF

abundance: -
v_gene: TRBV28
j_gene: TRBJ2-2
d_gene: TRBD1
CDR3nt: TGTGCCAGCAGGAATAACATCGACTTCTACAGGGGACCCCCGAACACCGGGGAGCTGTTTTTT
CDR3aa: CASRNNIDFYRGPPNTGELFF

abundance: once
v_gene: TRBV7-3
j_gene: TRBJ2-3
d_gene: TRBD2
CDR3nt: TGTGCCAGCAGCCCGCGGAGCGGGAGAGCGGCAGATACGCAGTATTTT
CDR3aa: CASSPRSGRAADTQYF

abundance: once
v_gene: TRBV5-1
j_gene: TRBJ2-5
d_gene: -
CDR3nt: TGCGCCAGCAGCACCTTAACAGGGTGGGAGACCCAGTACTTC
CDR3aa: CASSTLTGWETQYF

abundance: -
v_gene: TRBV18
j_gene: TRBJ1-2
d_gene: -
CDR3nt: TGTGCCAGCTCACCACCGAACAGGGACGCATGGGGCTACACCTTC
CDR3aa: CASSPPNRDAWGYTF

abundance: -
v_gene: TRBV6-1
j_gene: TRBJ2-5
d_gene: -
CDR3nt: TGTGCCAGCAGAGGGCAAGAGACCCAGTACTTC
CDR3aa: CASRGQETQYF

abundance: once
v_gene: TRBV5-4
j_gene: TRBJ2-7
d_gene: -
CDR3nt: TGTGCCAGCAGTCATAGCGGAGAGGGGGTCGAGCAGTACTTC
CDR3aa: CASSHSGEGVEQYF

abundance: -
v_gene: TRBV7-2
j_gene: TRBJ1-4
d_gene: TRBD1
CDR3nt: TGTGCCAGCAGCTCGGGACAGAGTAATGAAAAACTGTTTTTT
CDR3aa: CASSSGQSNEKLFF

abundance: -
v_gene: TRBV29-1
j_gene: TRBJ2-2
d_gene: -
CDR3nt: TGCAGCGTTGTGGGGGGGGCGCCCGGGGAGCTGTTTTTT
CDR3aa: CSVVGGAPGELFF

abundance: few
v_gene: TRBV20-1
j_gene: TRBJ1-4
d_gene: -
CDR3nt: TGCAGTCCGGACAGCAATGAAAAACTGTTTTTT
CDR3aa: CSPDSNEKLFF

abundance: -
v_gene: TRBV7-2
j_gene: TRBJ1-2
d_gene: -
CDR3nt: TGTGCCAGCAGCTCCCCGGGGGGGACGGCCGTTGGCTACACCTTC
CDR3aa: CASSSPGGTAVGYTF